This T cell receptor (beta chain) comes out of a study of CD8+CD57+ T cells in acquired aplastic anemia. Across the study: Recorded DNA amounts for sorted CD4+ and CD8+ cells had an average of around 3 ug. Study conclusions and caveats: In CD8+ cells, Simpson's diversity showed no significant difference between patients and controls.

Patients picked for sequencing had shown CD8+CD57+ cell expansion detected by flow cytometry. Diagnosis of severe acquired aplastic anemia applied to all patients. No therapy was given to patients before blood sampling. The V gene's germline CDR1 is SGHTS and CDR2 YDEGEE. V lost 4 bases to trimming and J lost 3 bases; unmatched junction nucleotides: 5. The CDR3 consists of 15 residues. This clonotype was seen ten or more times. Antigen: not known. Profiling of TCR beta VDJ combinations and CDR3 sequences used genomic DNA as template. TCRdb fed the reads into MiXCR, producing one record per CDR3 protein. The table has some 180,000 distinct CDR3 sequences, more than 60% seen once.

The sequenced sample was sorted CD4+, CD8+, or CD8+CD57+ T cells (not recorded which) from PBMCs. The clonotype comes from a human donor with aplastic anemia. The chain combines TRBV5-8 with TRBJ1-3; 9 nucleotides match TRBD1. DNA for the CDR3: TGTGCCAGCAGCGCAGACAGGGGGGGTGGAAACACCATATATTTT. Protein sequence: CASSADRGGGNTIYF.